One and the same sample provided the 4 T cell receptor beta chains below, sequenced in a study of cytomegalovirus exposure and HLA in healthy donors. PCR employed 60 Vbeta and 13 Jbeta primers. Method: immunoSEQ multiplex PCR; TCRdb's copy keeps in-frame clones and lacks some. The sample holds some 160,000 clones, around 75% seen once. Sequenced material: PBMCs. All receptors come from a man in his sixties in good health and CMV-seronegative.

This clone was counted only a few times. V and J are TRBV19 and TRBJ1-1; perhaps TRBD1 as D (6 bases). The germline gives CDR1 LNHDA, CDR2 SQIVND (reference sequence). V lost 4 bases, J lost 3 bases, and 12 bases lay in between. This CDR3 region has 14 residues. The CDR3 nucleotides read TGTGCCAGTAGTAGGGACAAGTCGTACACTGAAGCTTTCTTT. Protein: CASSRDKSYTEAFF.

The rearrangement uses TRBV6-5 and TRBJ1-5; 7 positions agree with TRBD1. V trimming: 4 bases; J trimming: 4 bases; junction bases outside the gene matches: 7. Germline lookup yields CDR1 MNHEY and CDR2 SVGAGI. CDR3 size: 15 residues. CDR3 sequence: CASSSRQGMNQPQHF. For the CDR3, the DNA is TGTGCCAGCAGTTCTCGACAGGGAATGAATCAGCCCCAGCATTTT.

The V call is TRBV28, the J call TRBJ2-7, with D perhaps TRBD1 (6 bases). Looked up from germline, CDR1 is MDHEN and CDR2 is SYDVKM. The CDR3 runs 13 residues. V was clipped by 7 bases and J by 5 bases, with 15 bases between them. CDR3 DNA: TGTGCCAGCATAAATGACAGGCGGGACGAGCAGTACTTC. Its translation: CASINDRRDEQYF.

The CDR3: CASSVVAGGTEAFF. CDR3 in DNA: TGTGCCAGCAGCGTAGTGGCAGGGGGGACTGAAGCTTTCTTT. The chain is built from TRBV9 and TRBJ1-1; 7 bases line up with TRBD1. The V gene end was trimmed by 0 bases and the J gene end by 5 bases; junction bases not matched to a gene: 4. CDR3 length equals 14 residues. The germline V gene encodes CDR1 SGDLS and CDR2 YYNGEE.